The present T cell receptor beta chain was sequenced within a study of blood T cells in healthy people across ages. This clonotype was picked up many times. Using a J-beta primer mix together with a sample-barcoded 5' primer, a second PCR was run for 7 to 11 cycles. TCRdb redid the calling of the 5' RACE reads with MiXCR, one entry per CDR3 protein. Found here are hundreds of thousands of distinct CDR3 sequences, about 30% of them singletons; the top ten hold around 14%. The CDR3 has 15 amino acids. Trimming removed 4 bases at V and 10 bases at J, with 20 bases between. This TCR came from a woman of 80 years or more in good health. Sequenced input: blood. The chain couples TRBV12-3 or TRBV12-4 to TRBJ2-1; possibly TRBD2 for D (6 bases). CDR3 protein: CASSSTGTPVREQFF. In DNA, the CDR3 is TGTGCCAGCAGTTCGACCGGGACTCCTGTTCGGGAGCAGTTCTTC.